The entry below describes one T cell receptor beta chain. Its target antigen remains unknown. Per-base qualities were not stored, and no clone one base away is much larger. This sample was taken from a study of memory CD4+ T cells and cytomegalovirus serostatus (dated by TCRdb to about 2019). With regard to the full study: A total of about 33 healthy Belgian adults, of whom 9 were CMV seropositive and 24 were CMV seronegative, were included in the cohort. To replicate a published TCR-based CMV serostatus classifier, the study sequenced CD4+ memory TCRbeta repertoires from a Belgian cohort whose cytomegalovirus serostatus was known.

What the authors observed across the whole study: Among the 150 to 200 previously reported CMV-associated TCRbeta sequences, roughly 68 showed up in the CD4+ memory repertoires, with each one found in between one and five individuals. A median bootstrapped AUC of about 0.95 with a 95% CI of 0.76-1.00 was achieved on the Belgian cohort by the original-framework classifier. CMV serostatus prediction reached a median bootstrapped AUC of around 0.95 with the original framework and about 0.93 with a US-trained random forest. Only CD4+CD45RO+ memory cells were sequenced, in contrast to the original study, which included naive and memory CD4+ and CD8+ populations. Results were interpreted as suggesting that the CMV-associated TCR signature is largely present in the CD4+ memory repertoire.

The Quick-DNA Microprep Kit was used to extract genomic DNA from the sorted cells. TCRbeta DNA was amplified with the immunoSEQ hsTCRbeta kit following the manufacturer's protocol. TCRbeta libraries were sequenced on an Illumina MiSeq instrument. The paper's data handling went like this. Following removal of out-of-frame sequences, 2.4 million or so distinct TCRbeta sequences were retained, with an average of around 70,000 per individual. Each individual was scored by the count of around 160 previously reported CMV-associated TCRbeta sequences and the total productive distinct TCRbeta count. A beta-binomial model was reimplemented in Python, and random forests from scikit-learn, run with default parameters, were trained on data from the US cohort. Classifier performance on the Belgian cohort was reported as the median AUC with percentile confidence intervals calculated over 10,000 bootstrap iterations. The clones in this table, taken by TCRdb from immuneACCESS, are in-frame only. Not every clone is retained; where verified, under half of the shortfall comes from an unresolved V gene, and the cause of the rest is unknown. V and J calls and clone size follow that table, whereas D and trimming were derived from the DNA. Counted in this sample were 70,000 to 95,000 clones; around 80% of them appeared once. Roughly 0.8% of the sample comes from the top ten.

The V and J ends are trimmed by 4 bases and 1 base, leaving 14 bases between them. CDR3 length: 16 amino acids, cysteine to phenylalanine. Of the read, only the CDR3 DNA is kept; its 48 bases are in frame from base 1. CDR1 and CDR2 are drawn from the germline V gene: MNHEY, SVGAGI. Single viable CD3+CD4+CD8-CD45RO+ cells were sorted as memory CD4+ T cells on a FACSAria II. To determine CMV serostatus, a Roche Elecsys assay was used that detects serum IgG against CMV pp150, pp28, p38 and p52. Once the samples were thawed, total CD4+ T cells were enriched through positive selection using CD4 magnetic microbeads. The samples came from a separate study whose specific focus was interrogating the CD4+ T cell memory repertoire. Peripheral blood mononuclear cells were isolated and cryopreserved according to standard operating procedures, and serum was kept at -80 degrees C. CD3-PerCP (BW264/56), CD4-APC (RPA-T4), CD45RO-PE (UCHT1) and CD8-Pacific Orange (3B5) antibodies were used for staining, and non-viable cells were excluded with Sytox blue.

The clonotype was recovered from an adult in good health and CMV-seronegative. Sequencing used memory CD4+ T cells from blood. This chain joins TRBV6-5 to TRBJ1-5; a tentative D match to TRBD1 spans 5 bases. The CDR3 here reads CASSLSRESSNQPQHF. The DNA sequence is given as TGTGCCAGCAGTTTAAGCAGGGAATCCAGCAATCAGCCCCAGCATTTT.